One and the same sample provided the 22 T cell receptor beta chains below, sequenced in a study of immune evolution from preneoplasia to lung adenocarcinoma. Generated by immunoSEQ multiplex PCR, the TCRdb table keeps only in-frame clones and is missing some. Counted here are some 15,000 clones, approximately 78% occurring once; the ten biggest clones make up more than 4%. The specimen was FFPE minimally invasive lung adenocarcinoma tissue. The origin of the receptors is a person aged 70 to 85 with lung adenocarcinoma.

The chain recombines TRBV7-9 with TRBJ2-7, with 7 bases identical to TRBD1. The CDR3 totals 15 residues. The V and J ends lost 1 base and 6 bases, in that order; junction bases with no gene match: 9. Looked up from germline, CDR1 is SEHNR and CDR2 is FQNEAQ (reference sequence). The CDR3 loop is CASSLVTGQSREQYF. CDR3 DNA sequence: TGTGCCAGCAGCTTAGTTACGGGACAGAGCCGCGAGCAGTACTTC.

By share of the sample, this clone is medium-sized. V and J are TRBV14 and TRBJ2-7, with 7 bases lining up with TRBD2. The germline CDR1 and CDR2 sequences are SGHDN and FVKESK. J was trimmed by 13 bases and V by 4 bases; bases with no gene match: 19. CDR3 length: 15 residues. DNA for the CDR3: TGTGCCAGCAGCCCCCTCGGGGAAAAACTAGCGTCGGATTACTTC. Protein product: CASSPLGEKLASDYF.

Here the CDR3 reads CASTPTQGDSPLHF. CDR3 coding DNA: TGTGCCAGCACCCCGACCCAGGGGGATTCACCCCTCCACTTT. The chain employs TRBV6-6 and TRBJ1-6; 7 nucleotides agree with TRBD1. The germline CDR1 and CDR2 sequences are MNHNY and SVGAGI (reference sequence). V was pared by 7 bases and J by 8 bases, with 8 bases of the junction left unmatched. This CDR3 contains 14 residues.

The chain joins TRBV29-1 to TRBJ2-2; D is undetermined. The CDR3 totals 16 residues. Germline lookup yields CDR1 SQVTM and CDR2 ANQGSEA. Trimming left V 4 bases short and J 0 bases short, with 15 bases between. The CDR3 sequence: CSVVTSKQTNTGELFF. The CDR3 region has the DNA TGCAGCGTTGTAACCTCAAAACAGACGAACACCGGGGAGCTGTTTTTT.

The DNA of the CDR3 is TGTGCCAGCAGTTGGGCAGGGTACGACACTGAAGCTTTCTTT. It encodes CASSWAGYDTEAFF. The gene calls are TRBV6-6 and TRBJ1-1; a possible D gene is TRBD1 (5 bases). Trimming left V 4 bases short and J 3 bases short, with 12 bases between. Germline-derived CDR1 and CDR2 are MNHNY and SVGAGI (reference sequence). The CDR3 runs 14 residues.

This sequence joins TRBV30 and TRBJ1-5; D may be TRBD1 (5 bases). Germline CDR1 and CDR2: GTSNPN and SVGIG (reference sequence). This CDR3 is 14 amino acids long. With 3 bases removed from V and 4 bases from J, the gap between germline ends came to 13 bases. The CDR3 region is CAWSPQGGNQPQHF. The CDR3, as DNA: TGTGCCTGGAGCCCTCAGGGTGGGAATCAGCCCCAGCATTTT.

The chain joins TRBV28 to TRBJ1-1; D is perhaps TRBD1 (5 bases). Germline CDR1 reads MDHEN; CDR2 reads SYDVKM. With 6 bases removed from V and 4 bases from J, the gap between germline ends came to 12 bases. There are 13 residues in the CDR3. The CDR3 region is CASSSQDSTEAFF. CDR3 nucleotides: TGTGCCAGCAGCTCCCAAGACAGCACTGAAGCTTTCTTT.

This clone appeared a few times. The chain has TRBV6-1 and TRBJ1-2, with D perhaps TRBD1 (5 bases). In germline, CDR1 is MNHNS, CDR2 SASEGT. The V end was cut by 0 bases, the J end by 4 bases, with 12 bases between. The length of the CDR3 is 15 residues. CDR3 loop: CASSEALGGAYGYTF. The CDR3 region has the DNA TGTGCCAGCAGTGAAGCGCTCGGTGGGGCCTATGGCTACACCTTC.

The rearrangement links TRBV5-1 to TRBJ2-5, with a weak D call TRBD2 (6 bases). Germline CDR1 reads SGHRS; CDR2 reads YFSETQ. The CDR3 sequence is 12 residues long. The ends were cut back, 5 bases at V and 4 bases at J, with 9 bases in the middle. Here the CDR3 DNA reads TGCGCCAGCAGGGGGGGAGGAGAGACCCAGTACTTC. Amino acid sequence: CASRGGGETQYF.

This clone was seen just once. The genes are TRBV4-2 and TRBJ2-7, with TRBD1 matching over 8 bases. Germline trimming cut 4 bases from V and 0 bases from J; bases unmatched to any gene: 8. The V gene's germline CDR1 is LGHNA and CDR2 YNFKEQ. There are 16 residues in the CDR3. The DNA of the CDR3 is TGTGCCAGCAGCCGAACCACGACAGGGGACTCCTACGAGCAGTACTTC. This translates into CASSRTTTGDSYEQYF.

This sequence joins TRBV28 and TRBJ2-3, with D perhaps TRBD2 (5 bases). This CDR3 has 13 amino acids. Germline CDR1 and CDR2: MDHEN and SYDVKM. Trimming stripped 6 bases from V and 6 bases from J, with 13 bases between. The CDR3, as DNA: TGTGCCAGCAGAGAGGCGGGCAAGGATACGCAGTATTTT. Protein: CASREAGKDTQYF.

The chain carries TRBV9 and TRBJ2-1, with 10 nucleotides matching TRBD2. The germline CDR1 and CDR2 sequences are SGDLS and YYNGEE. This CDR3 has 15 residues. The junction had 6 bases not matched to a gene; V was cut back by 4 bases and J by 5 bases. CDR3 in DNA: TGTGCCAGCAGCCCAGGGACTAGCGTGGACAATGAGCAGTTCTTC. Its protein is CASSPGTSVDNEQFF.

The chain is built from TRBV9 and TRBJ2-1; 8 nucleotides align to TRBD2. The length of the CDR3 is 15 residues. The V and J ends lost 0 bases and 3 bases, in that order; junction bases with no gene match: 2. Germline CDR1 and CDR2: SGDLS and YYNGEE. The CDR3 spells CASSVGLAGYNEQFF. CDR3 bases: TGTGCCAGCAGCGTAGGCCTAGCGGGCTACAATGAGCAGTTCTTC.

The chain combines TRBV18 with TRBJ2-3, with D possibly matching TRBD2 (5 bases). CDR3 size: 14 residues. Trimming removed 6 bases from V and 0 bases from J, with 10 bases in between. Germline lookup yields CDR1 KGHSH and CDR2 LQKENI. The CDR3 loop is CASSRADSTDTQYF. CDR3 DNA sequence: TGTGCCAGCTCGCGGGCAGATAGCACAGATACGCAGTATTTT. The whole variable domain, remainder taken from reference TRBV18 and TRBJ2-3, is NAGVMQNPRHLVRRRGQEARLRCSPMKGHSHVYWYRQLPEEGLKFMVYLQKENIIDESGMPKERFSAEFPKEGPSILRIQQVVRGDSAAYFCASSRADSTDTQYFGPGTRLTVL.

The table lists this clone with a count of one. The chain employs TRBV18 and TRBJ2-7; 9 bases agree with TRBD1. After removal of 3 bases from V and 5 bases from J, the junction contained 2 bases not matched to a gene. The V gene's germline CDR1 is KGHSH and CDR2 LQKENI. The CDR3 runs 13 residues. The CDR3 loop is CASSPGTGNEQYF. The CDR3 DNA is TGTGCCAGCTCACCCGGGACAGGGAACGAGCAGTACTTC.

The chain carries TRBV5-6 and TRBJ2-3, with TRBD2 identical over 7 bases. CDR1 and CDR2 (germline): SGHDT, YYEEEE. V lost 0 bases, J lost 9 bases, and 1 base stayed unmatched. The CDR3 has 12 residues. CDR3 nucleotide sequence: TGTGCCAGCAGCTTGGGGACTAGAACGCAGTATTTT. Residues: CASSLGTRTQYF.

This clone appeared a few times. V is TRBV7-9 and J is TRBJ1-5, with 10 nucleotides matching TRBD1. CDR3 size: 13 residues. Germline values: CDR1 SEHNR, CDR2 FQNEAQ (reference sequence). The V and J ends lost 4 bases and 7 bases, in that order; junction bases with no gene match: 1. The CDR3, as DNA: TGTGCCAGCAGCTGGGACAGGGGACAGCCCCAGCATTTT. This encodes CASSWDRGQPQHF.

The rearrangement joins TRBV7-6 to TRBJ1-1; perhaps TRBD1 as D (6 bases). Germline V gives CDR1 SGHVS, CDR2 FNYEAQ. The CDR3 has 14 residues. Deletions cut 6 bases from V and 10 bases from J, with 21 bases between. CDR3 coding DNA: TGTGCCAGCAGTACGGCCGGGACACCAGTACCAGCTTTCTTT. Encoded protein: CASSTAGTPVPAFF.

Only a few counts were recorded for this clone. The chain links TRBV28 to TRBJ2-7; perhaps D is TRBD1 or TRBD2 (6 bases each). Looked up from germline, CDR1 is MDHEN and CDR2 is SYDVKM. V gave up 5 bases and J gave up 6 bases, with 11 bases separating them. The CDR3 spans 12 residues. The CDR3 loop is CASSPPGAEQYF. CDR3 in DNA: TGTGCCAGCAGTCCACCGGGGGCCGAGCAGTACTTC.

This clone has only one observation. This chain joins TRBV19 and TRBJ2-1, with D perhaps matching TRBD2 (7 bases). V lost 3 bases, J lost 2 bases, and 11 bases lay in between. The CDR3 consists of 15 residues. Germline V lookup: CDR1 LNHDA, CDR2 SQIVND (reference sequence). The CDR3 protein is CASSMGGGPYNEQFF. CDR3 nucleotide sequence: TGTGCCAGTAGTATGGGAGGGGGACCCTACAATGAGCAGTTCTTC. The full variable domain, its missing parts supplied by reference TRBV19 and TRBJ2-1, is DGGITQSPKYLFRKEGQNVTLSCEQNLNHDAMYWYRQDPGQGLRLIYYSQIVNDFQKGDIAEGYSVSREKKESFPLTVTSAQKNPTAFYLCASSMGGGPYNEQFFGPGTRLTVL.

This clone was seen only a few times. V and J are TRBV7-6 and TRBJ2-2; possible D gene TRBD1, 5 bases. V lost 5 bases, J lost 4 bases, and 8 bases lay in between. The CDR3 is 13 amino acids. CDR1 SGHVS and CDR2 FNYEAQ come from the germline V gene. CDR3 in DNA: TGTGCCAGCAGCAGGGGCGGCACCGGGGAGCTGTTTTTT. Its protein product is CASSRGGTGELFF.

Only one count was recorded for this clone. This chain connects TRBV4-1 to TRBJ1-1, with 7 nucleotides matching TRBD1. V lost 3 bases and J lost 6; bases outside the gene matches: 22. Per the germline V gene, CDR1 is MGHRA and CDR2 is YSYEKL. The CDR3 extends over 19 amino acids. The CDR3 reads CASSQGETGNIGARPEAFF. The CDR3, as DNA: TGCGCCAGCAGCCAGGGGGAGACAGGGAACATAGGAGCTCGTCCTGAAGCTTTCTTT.